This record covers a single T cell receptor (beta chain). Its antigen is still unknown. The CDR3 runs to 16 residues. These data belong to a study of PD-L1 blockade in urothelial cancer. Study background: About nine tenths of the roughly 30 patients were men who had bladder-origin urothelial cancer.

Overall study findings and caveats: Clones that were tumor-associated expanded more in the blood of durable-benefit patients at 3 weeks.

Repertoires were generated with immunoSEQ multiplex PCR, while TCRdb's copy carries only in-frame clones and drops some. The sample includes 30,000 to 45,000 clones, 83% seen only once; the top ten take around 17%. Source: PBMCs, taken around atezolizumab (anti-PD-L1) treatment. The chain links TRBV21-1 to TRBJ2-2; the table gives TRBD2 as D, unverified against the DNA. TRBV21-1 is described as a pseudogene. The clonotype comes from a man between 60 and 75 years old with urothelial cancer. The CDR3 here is CASGGERGVYTGELFF. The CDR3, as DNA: TGTGCCAGCGGAGGGGAGCGGGGGGTTTACACCGGGGAGCTGTTTTTT.